Listed below are T cell receptor beta chains from one sample, sequenced in a study of control samples from healthy donors and cancer patients. Assay: immunoSEQ multiplex PCR; the TCRdb copy retains only in-frame clones and omits some. The sample contains about 98,000 clones, about four fifths of which appear only once. Sequencing was performed on blood. These receptors were obtained from a man in his sixties in good health. CDR3s include the opening cysteine and the closing phenylalanine or tryptophan. The D gene is left open where the match is weak. Size is omitted from some rows. Given values are once, few, many or a class for expanded clones.

j_call v_call d_call clone_size cdr3_nt cdr3_aa
TRBJ1-5 TRBV18 . . TGTGCCAGCTCACCACAGGGTGGCAATCAGCCCCAGCATTTT CASSPQGGNQPQHF
TRBJ2-3 TRBV9 TRBD2 . TGTGCCAGCAGCTATACATTGACTAGCGGGAGCTCAGATACGCAGTATTTT CASSYTLTSGSSDTQYF
TRBJ1-2 TRBV18 TRBD1 . TGTGCCAGCTCACCCACTCCATCGCCCGACAGGGACGGCTACACCTTC CASSPTPSPDRDGYTF
TRBJ2-1 TRBV5-5 TRBD2 once TGTGCCAGCAGCTTCCGACTAGCAAGCTCCTACAATGAGCAGTTCTTC CASSFRLASSYNEQFF
TRBJ2-2 TRBV5-1 . few TGCGCCAGCAGCTTTGGTCCGAACACCGGGGAGCTGTTTTTT CASSFGPNTGELFF
TRBJ2-2 TRBV3-1/TRBV3-2 TRBD1 few TGTGCCAGCAGCCAAGTGAGGGGGCCCAACGGGGAGCTGTTTTTT CASSQVRGPNGELFF
TRBJ2-1 TRBV6-5 TRBD1 . TGTGCCAGCATCGTAGACAGGGCCGCCTACAATGAGCAGTTCTTC CASIVDRAAYNEQFF
TRBJ2-3 TRBV21-1 . . TGTGCCAGCAGCAAAAAGGGTCTTAGTGGGACAGATACGCAGTATTTT CASSKKGLSGTDTQYF
TRBJ1-2 TRBV3-1/TRBV3-2 . . TGTGCCAGCAGCCAAGATTCGCAGAAACGGGGCTACACCTTC CASSQDSQKRGYTF
TRBJ1-6 TRBV28 . . TGTGCCAGCGGGGTCTGGATCTCCTATAATTCACCCCTCCACTTT CASGVWISYNSPLHF
TRBJ2-7 TRBV20-1 . . TGCAGTGCTAGAGAGAATTACGAGCAGTACTTC CSARENYEQYF
TRBJ2-1 TRBV5-1 . . TGCGCCAGCAGCTTGAACGGGGTCCTGGGCAATGAGCAGTTCTTC CASSLNGVLGNEQFF
TRBJ2-5 TRBV18 . . TGTGCCAGCTCACCGCAGCAAGAGACCCAGTACTTC CASSPQQETQYF
TRBJ1-5 TRBV27 . few TGTGCCAGCAGGCGGGCGGGGGTTGGGGATCAGCCCCAGCATTTT CASRRAGVGDQPQHF
TRBJ2-7 TRBV30 . . TGTGCCTGGTGGGACGGAAACTACGAGCAGTACTTC CAWWDGNYEQYF
TRBJ1-3 TRBV5-6 . . TGTGCCAGCACTCCAGGTACCTTTGGAAACACCATATATTTT CASTPGTFGNTIYF
TRBJ2-2 TRBV4-1 . . TGCGCCAGCAGCCAAGAAGGGAATGGGGGCGGGGAGCTGTTTTTT CASSQEGNGGGELFF
TRBJ2-3 TRBV30 TRBD2 . TGTGCCTGGACCGGGGGCCCTAGCGGGGCAGATACGCAGTATTTT CAWTGGPSGADTQYF
TRBJ1-5 TRBV6-5 . . TGTGCCAGCGGGTACAGCAATCAGCCCCAGCATTTT CASGYSNQPQHF
TRBJ1-4 TRBV27 . . TGTGCCAGCAGCTTAGGGACTCAAGGTGAAAAACTGTTTTTT CASSLGTQGEKLFF
TRBJ1-1 TRBV7-9 . . TGTGCCAGCAGCTTAGACGGGGTAAGTCGGACTGAAGCTTTCTTT CASSLDGVSRTEAFF
TRBJ2-5 TRBV11-3 . . TGTGCCAGCAGCTTAGTGTTTGGGGGTGGACAGGAGACCCAGTACTTC CASSLVFGGGQETQYF
TRBJ1-3 TRBV19 . few TGTGCCAGTAAGGACGGGGGAACCGGAAACACCATATATTTT CASKDGGTGNTIYF
TRBJ1-1 TRBV19 . . TGTGCCAGTACCTTTTTCACTGAAGCTTTCTTT CASTFFTEAFF
TRBJ2-2 TRBV5-5 TRBD1 . TGTGCCAGCAGCAACGACAGGGGCGAAGGTACCGGGGAGCTGTTTTTT CASSNDRGEGTGELFF
TRBJ1-5 TRBV7-9 . few TGTGCCAGCAGTTATATAACAACTGGAGGCAGGGGTCAGCCCCAGCATTTT CASSYITTGGRGQPQHF
TRBJ2-1 TRBV14 . . TGTGCCAGCAGCCCCTTTAACTACAATGAGCAGTTCTTC CASSPFNYNEQFF
TRBJ2-2 TRBV5-5 . . TGTGCCAGCAGCCCGGGGGGGACAGCTAACACCGGGGAGCTGTTTTTT CASSPGGTANTGELFF
TRBJ1-1 TRBV11-3 . . TGTGCCAGCAGCTCCCCCTTCGAGGGTGGTGAAGCTTTCTTT CASSSPFEGGEAFF
TRBJ2-7 TRBV7-2 . . TGTGCCAGCAGCTTAGTAGGGCAGTACGAGCAGTACTTC CASSLVGQYEQYF
TRBJ2-2 TRBV7-3 TRBD1 medium-sized TGTGCCAGCAGCCCCCTACAGGGGGCGAGCACCGGGGAGCTGTTTTTT CASSPLQGASTGELFF
TRBJ2-3 TRBV15 . . TGTGCCACCAGCCAAGACTCCCTAGGCCAAATCGGCACAGATACGCAGTATTTT CATSQDSLGQIGTDTQYF
TRBJ2-7 TRBV28 TRBD1 once TGTGCCAGCAGTAACCGGGACAGGGAGGACGAGCAGTACTTC CASSNRDREDEQYF
TRBJ1-5 TRBV6-6 . . TGTGCCAGCAGTCGTAAGGGACCAATCGGCAGGGTAGGTAAGCCCCAGCATTTT CASSRKGPIGRVGKPQHF
TRBJ1-3 TRBV29-1 . . TGCAGCGTTGAAGATCCCGGCGGAAACACCATATATTTT CSVEDPGGNTIYF
TRBJ1-2 TRBV25-1 TRBD1 . TGTGCCAGCAGTGCTGCTCAGGGACAGGGAGACTATGGCTACACCTTC CASSAAQGQGDYGYTF
TRBJ2-1 TRBV5-6 TRBD2 . TGTGCCAGCAGCTTGGGCGGGAGGCCCCCCAATGAGCAGTTCTTC CASSLGGRPPNEQFF
TRBJ1-5 TRBV19 . . TGTGCCAGTCGACTTCGGGGAGGAGATCAGCCCCAGCATTTT CASRLRGGDQPQHF
TRBJ2-3 TRBV19 . . TGTGCCAGCGGCCCTGGGGGCACAGATACGCAGTATTTT CASGPGGTDTQYF
TRBJ2-1 TRBV7-6 . . TGTGCCAGCAGCTTAGACCTAGCCGCTTACAATGAGCAGTTCTTC CASSLDLAAYNEQFF
TRBJ1-5 TRBV14 . . TGTGCCAGCAGCCGTCGGAGCAATCAGCCCCAGCATTTT CASSRRSNQPQHF
TRBJ2-2 TRBV5-1 . once TGCGCCAGCAGCCCCTCGGTTGTAGGGAACACCGGGGAGCTGTTTTTT CASSPSVVGNTGELFF
TRBJ1-4 TRBV10-1 TRBD1 . TGCGCCAGCAGTGAGTGGACAGGGACCGAAAAACTGTTTTTT CASSEWTGTEKLFF
TRBJ1-1 TRBV9 . . TGTGCCAGCAGCGTGGGTTTCGGCACTGAAGCTTTCTTT CASSVGFGTEAFF
TRBJ2-7 TRBV5-6 TRBD1 few TGTGCCAGCAGCTGGGGACAGTCCTACGAGCAGTACTTC CASSWGQSYEQYF